A single sample gave rise to the 9 T cell receptor beta chains below, sequenced in a study of identical twins. In TCRdb, the 5' RACE reads were re-called with MiXCR into one record per CDR3 protein. Of 310,000 or so distinct CDR3 sequences listed, roughly 9.7% were seen once; the top ten hold approximately 7%. The sample was also reused in another study, on yellow fever vaccine responses in identical twins.

The sample taken for sequencing was CD8+ T cells sorted from blood. All receptors derive from a young woman in good health.

This clonotype was seen a few times. The chain combines TRBV27 with TRBJ2-1; D unclear. CDR3 size: 13 residues. Deletions cut 7 bases from V and 6 bases from J, with 13 bases between. Germline-derived CDR1 and CDR2 are MNHEY and SMNVEV (reference sequence). The CDR3 DNA sequence: TGTGCCAGCACCAGCCCACCAACCAATGAGCAGTTCTTC. Its protein product is CASTSPPTNEQFF.

This clonotype was detected only a few times. The chain combines TRBV29-1 with TRBJ1-2, with D maybe TRBD1 (5 bases). The V end was cut by 6 bases, the J end by 4 bases, with 12 bases between. CDR3 length equals 12 residues. Germline lookup yields CDR1 SQVTM and CDR2 ANQGSEA. CDR3 nucleotides: TGCAGCGTGGGCGGGGGGTTCTATGGCTACACCTTC. It specifies CSVGGGFYGYTF.

This clonotype was picked up a small number of times. The V gene is TRBV6-1, the J gene TRBJ2-7; 7 positions match TRBD1. The CDR3 totals 15 residues. Per the germline V gene, CDR1 is MNHNS and CDR2 is SASEGT. V lost 5 bases, J lost 1 base, and 8 bases stayed unmatched. This chain's CDR3 is CASSRDSQLSYEQYF. CDR3 DNA sequence: TGTGCCAGCAGTCGGGACAGTCAACTTTCCTACGAGCAGTACTTC.

This clonotype appeared a few times. This chain links TRBV29-1 with TRBJ1-6; TRBD1 aligns across 8 bases. Per the germline V gene, CDR1 is SQVTM and CDR2 is ANQGSEA. CDR3 size: 13 residues. CDR3 nucleotides: TGCCCTGCCACAGGGGGATATAATTCACCCCTCCACTTT. Amino acid sequence: CPATGGYNSPLHF.

This clonotype came up many times. V gene TRBV15 combines with J gene TRBJ2-7; 11 positions agree with TRBD1. CDR1 and CDR2 (germline): LNHNV, YYDKDF (reference sequence). The V and J ends lost 4 bases and 3 bases, in that order; junction bases with no gene match: 2. This CDR3 contains 14 residues. CDR3 protein: CATSMGQGDYEQYF. In DNA, the CDR3 is TGTGCCACCAGCATGGGACAGGGGGACTACGAGCAGTACTTC.

A few counts support this clonotype. The chain joins TRBV27 to TRBJ2-3, with D perhaps assigned TRBD1 or TRBD2 (5 bases each). CDR1 is MNHEY, CDR2 SMNVEV, per germline (reference sequence). Between the trimmed V and J ends, which lost 6 bases and 3 bases, there was a span of 16 bases. The CDR3 length is 15 residues. The CDR3 sequence is CASSPPGRGTDTQYF. CDR3 in DNA: TGTGCCAGCAGCCCTCCGGGACGGGGTACAGATACGCAGTATTTT.

There are many counts of this clonotype. J is TRBJ2-5 and V is TRBV5-1, with TRBD1 matching 9 bases. Trimming at V came to 0 bases and at J to 4 bases, leaving 4 bases not matched to a gene. Germline CDR1 and CDR2: SGHRS and YFSETQ. This CDR3 region has 15 residues. CDR3 DNA: TGCGCCAGCAGCTTGGAACAGGGGGCTTTAGAGACCCAGTACTTC. Translation: CASSLEQGALETQYF.

The CDR3 loop reads CASSQVRAGTDTQYF. CDR3 bases: TGTGCCAGCAGCCAAGTTAGGGCAGGCACAGATACGCAGTATTTT. The chain links TRBV3-1 to TRBJ2-3; D gene unclear. From germline, CDR1 is LGHDT and CDR2 YNNKEL (reference sequence). The CDR3 is 15 residues long. With 1 base removed from V and 1 base from J, the gap between germline ends came to 9 bases.

This clonotype appeared many times. The chain recombines TRBV4-1 with TRBJ2-3, with a weak D call TRBD2 (6 bases). With 4 bases removed from V and 2 bases from J, the gap between germline ends came to 19 bases. The germline CDR1 and CDR2 sequences are MGHRA and YSYEKL. This CDR3 is 17 amino acids long. CDR3 region: CASSPTLLALSTDTQYF. The CDR3 nucleotides read TGCGCCAGCAGCCCAACCTTACTAGCACTTTCCACAGATACGCAGTATTTT.